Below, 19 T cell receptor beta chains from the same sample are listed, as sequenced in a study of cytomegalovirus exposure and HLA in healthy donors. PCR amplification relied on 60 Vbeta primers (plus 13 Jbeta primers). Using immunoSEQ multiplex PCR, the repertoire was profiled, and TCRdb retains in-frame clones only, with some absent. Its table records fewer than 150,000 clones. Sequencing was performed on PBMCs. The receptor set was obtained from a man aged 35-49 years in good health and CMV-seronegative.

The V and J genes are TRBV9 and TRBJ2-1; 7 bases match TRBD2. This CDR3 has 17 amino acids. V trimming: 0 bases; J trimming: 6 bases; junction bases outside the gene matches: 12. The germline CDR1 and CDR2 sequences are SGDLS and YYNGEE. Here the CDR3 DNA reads TGTGCCAGCAGCGTAGCGGGAGGTGGGGTTCGGAGCAATGAGCAGTTCTTC. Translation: CASSVAGGGVRSNEQFF.

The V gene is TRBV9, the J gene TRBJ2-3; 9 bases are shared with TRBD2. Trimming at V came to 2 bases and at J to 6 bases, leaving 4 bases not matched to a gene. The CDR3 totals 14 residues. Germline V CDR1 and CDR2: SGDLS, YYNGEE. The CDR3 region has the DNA TGTGCCAGCAGCGTTAGCGGGGGAATGGATACGCAGTATTTT. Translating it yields CASSVSGGMDTQYF.

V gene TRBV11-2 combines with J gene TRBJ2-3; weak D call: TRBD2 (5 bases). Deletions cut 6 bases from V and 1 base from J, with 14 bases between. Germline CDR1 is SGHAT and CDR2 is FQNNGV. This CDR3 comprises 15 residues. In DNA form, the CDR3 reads TGTGCCAGCAGTCGAAGGTGGGGAGGCACAGATACGCAGTATTTT. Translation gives CASSRRWGGTDTQYF.

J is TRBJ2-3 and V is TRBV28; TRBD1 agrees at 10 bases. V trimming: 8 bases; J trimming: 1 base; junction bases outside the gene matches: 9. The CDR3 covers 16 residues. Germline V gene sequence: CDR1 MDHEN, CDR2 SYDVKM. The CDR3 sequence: CASSTGTGVGTDTQYF. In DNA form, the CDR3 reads TGTGCCAGCTCAACCGGGACAGGGGTGGGCACAGATACGCAGTATTTT.

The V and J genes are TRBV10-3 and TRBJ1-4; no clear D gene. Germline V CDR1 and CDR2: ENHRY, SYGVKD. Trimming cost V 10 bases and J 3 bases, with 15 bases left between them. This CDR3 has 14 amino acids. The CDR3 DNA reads TGTGCCACCTACGCGGGTGGGGCTAATGAAAAACTGTTTTTT. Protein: CATYAGGANEKLFF.

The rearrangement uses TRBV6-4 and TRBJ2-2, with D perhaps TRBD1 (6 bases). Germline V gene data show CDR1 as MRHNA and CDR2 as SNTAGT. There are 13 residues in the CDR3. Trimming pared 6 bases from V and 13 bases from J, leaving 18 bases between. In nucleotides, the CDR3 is TGTGCCAGCAGCCGAGGATTCAGGGGTCGGCTGTTTTTT. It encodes CASSRGFRGRLFF.

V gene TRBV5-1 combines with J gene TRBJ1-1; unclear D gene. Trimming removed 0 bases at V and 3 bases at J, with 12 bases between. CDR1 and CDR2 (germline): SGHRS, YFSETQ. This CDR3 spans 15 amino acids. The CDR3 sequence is CASSLVSGSHTEAFF. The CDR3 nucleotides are TGCGCCAGCAGCTTGGTCTCGGGGAGTCACACTGAAGCTTTCTTT. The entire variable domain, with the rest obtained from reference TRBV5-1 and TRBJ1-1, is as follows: KAGVTQTPRYLIKTRGQQVTLSCSPISGHRSVSWYQQTPGQGLQFLFEYFSETQRNKGNFPGRFSGRQFSNSRSEMNVSTLELGDSALYLCASSLVSGSHTEAFFGQGTRLTVV.

CDR3 sequence reads: CASSPIAGGRYETQYF. In nucleotides, the CDR3 is TGTGCCAGCAGCCCAATAGCGGGGGGCCGATACGAGACCCAGTACTTC. The chain uses TRBV14 and TRBJ2-5, with 10 positions matching TRBD2. The J segment lost 5 bases and the V segment lost 4 bases, leaving 10 bases of the junction unmatched. The CDR3 extends over 16 amino acids. CDR1 and CDR2 (germline): SGHDN, FVKESK.

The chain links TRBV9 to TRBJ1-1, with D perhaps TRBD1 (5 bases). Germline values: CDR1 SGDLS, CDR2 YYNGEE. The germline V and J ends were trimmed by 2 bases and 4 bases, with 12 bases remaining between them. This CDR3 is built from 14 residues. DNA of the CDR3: TGTGCCAGCAGCGTCGCAGGGTTTGCCACTGAAGCTTTCTTT. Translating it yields CASSVAGFATEAFF.

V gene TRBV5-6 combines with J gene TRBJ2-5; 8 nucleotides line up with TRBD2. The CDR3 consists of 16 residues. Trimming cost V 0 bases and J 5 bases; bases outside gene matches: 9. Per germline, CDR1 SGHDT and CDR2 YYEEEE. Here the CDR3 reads CASSLDPGGPRETQYF. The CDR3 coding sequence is TGTGCCAGCAGCTTGGATCCGGGGGGGCCTCGGGAGACCCAGTACTTC. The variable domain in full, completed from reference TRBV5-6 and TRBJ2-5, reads DAGVTQSPTHLIKTRGQQVTLRCSPKSGHDTVSWYQQALGQGPQFIFQYYEEEERQRGNFPDRFSGHQFPNYSSELNVNALLLGDSALYLCASSLDPGGPRETQYFGPGTRLLVL.

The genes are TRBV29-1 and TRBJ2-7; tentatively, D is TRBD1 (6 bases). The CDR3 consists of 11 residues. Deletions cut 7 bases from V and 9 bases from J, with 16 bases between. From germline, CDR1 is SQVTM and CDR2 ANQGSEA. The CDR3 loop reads CSDSSGVGQYF. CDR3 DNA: TGCAGCGATTCCTCAGGGGTGGGGCAGTACTTC.

The CDR3 reads CAISGTSGVRDEQYF. For the CDR3, the DNA is TGTGCCATCAGTGGGACTAGCGGGGTGCGTGACGAGCAGTACTTC. V and J are TRBV10-3 and TRBJ2-7; 12 bases align to TRBD2. This CDR3 region has 15 residues. Germline-derived CDR1 and CDR2 are ENHRY and SYGVKD. J lost 5 bases, V lost 4 bases, and 6 bases had no gene match.

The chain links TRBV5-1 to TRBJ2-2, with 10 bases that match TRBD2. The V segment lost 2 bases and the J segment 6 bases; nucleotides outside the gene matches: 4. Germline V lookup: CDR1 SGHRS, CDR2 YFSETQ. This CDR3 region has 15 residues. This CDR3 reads CASSFPAGGPGELFF. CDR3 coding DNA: TGCGCCAGCAGCTTCCCAGCGGGGGGGCCCGGGGAGCTGTTTTTT.

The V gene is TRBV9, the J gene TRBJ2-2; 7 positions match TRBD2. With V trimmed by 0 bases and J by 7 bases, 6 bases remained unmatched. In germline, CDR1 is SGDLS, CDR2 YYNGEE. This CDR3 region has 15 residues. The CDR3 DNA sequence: TGTGCCAGCAGCGTAGAACTAGCGTGGGGCGGGGAGCTGTTTTTT. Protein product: CASSVELAWGGELFF.

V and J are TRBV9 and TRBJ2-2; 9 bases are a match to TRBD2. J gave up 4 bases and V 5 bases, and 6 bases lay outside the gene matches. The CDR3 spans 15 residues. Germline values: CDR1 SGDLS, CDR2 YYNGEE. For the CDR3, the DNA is TGTGCCAGCAGAGGAGGCGGGGGGGGCACCGGGGAGCTGTTTTTT. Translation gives CASRGGGGGTGELFF.

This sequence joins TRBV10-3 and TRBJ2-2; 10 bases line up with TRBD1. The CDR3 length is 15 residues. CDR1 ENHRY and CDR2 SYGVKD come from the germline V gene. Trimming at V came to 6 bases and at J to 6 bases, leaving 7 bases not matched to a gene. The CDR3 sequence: CAIRGTGEVPGELFF. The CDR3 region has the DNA TGTGCCATCAGGGGGACAGGGGAAGTGCCCGGGGAGCTGTTTTTT.

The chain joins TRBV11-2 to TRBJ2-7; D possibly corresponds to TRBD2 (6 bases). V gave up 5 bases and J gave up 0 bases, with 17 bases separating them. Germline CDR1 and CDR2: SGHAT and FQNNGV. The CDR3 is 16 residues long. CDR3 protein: CASSPLRRVGSYEQYF. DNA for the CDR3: TGTGCCAGCAGCCCCCTGAGGAGGGTCGGCTCCTACGAGCAGTACTTC.

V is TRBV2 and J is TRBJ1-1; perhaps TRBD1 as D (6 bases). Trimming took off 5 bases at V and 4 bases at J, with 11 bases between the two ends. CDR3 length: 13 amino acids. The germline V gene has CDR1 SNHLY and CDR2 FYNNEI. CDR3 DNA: TGTGCCAGCAGTCTGACAGGTTCCACTGAAGCTTTCTTT. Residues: CASSLTGSTEAFF.

The CDR3 here is CASSLAGGPYYGYTF. The CDR3, as DNA: TGTGCCAGCAGCTTAGCGGGGGGGCCCTACTATGGCTACACCTTC. The chain combines TRBV7-8 with TRBJ1-2; D possibly corresponds to TRBD1 (6 bases). CDR1 is SGHVS and CDR2 is FQNEAQ in the germline V gene. The ends were cut back, 0 bases at V and 3 bases at J, with 11 bases in the middle. CDR3 length: 15 amino acids.